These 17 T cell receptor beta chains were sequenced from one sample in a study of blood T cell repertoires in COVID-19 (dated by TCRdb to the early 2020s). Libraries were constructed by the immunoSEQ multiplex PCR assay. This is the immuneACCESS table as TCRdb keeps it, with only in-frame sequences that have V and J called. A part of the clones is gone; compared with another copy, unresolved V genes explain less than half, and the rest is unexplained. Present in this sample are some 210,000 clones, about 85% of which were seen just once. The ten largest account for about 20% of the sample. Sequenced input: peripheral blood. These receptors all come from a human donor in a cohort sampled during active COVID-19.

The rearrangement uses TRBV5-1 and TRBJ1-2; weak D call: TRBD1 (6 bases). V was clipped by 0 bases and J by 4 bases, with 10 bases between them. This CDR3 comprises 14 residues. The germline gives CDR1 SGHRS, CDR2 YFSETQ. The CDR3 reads CASSLVGARYGYTF. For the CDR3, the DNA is TGCGCCAGCAGCTTGGTGGGGGCTCGCTATGGCTACACCTTC.

The CDR3 DNA reads TGCGCCAGCAGCCTGGCCAGCGCCTCGGAGACCCAGTACTTC. Translating it yields CASSLASASETQYF. The chain is built from TRBV5-1 and TRBJ2-5, with D uncertain. This CDR3 comprises 14 residues. Trimming took 4 bases from V and 5 from J, leaving 15 bases between them. Germline V gene data show CDR1 as SGHRS and CDR2 as YFSETQ.

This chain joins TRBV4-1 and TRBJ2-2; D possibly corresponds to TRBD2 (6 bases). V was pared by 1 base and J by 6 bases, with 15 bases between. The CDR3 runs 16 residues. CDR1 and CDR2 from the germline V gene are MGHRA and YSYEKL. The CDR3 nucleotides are TGCGCCAGCAGCCAAGTTGTAGGGCGGAGGGCCGGGGAGCTGTTTTTT. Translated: CASSQVVGRRAGELFF.

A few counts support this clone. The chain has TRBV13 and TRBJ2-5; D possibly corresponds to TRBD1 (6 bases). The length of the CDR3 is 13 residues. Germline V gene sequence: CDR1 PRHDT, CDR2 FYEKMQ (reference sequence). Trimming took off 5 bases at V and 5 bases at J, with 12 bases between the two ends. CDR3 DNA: TGTGCCAGCAGCGGCTTGAGGGGGGAGACCCAGTACTTC. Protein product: CASSGLRGETQYF.

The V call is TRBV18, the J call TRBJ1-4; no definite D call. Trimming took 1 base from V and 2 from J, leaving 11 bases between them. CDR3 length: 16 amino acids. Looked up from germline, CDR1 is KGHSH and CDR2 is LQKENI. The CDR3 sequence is CASSPQTPATNEKLFF. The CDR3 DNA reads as TGTGCCAGCTCACCACAGACCCCAGCGACTAATGAAAAACTGTTTTTT.

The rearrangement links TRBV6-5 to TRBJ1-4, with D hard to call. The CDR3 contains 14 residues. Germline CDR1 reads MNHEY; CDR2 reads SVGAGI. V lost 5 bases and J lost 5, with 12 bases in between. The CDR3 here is CASSRYTRNEKLFF. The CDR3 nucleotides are TGTGCCAGCAGTAGATATACTCGGAATGAAAAACTGTTTTTT.

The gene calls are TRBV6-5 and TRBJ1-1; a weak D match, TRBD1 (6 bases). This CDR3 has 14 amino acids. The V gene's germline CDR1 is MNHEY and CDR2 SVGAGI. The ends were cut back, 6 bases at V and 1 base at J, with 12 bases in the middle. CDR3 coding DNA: TGTGCCAGCAGGCCAGGGGTGGCGAACACTGAAGCTTTCTTT. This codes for CASRPGVANTEAFF.

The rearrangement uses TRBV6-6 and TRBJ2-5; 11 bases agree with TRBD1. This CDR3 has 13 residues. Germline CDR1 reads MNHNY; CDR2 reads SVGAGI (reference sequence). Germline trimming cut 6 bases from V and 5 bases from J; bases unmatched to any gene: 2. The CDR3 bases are TGTGCCAGCAGGGGGACAGGGGGGGAGACCCAGTACTTC. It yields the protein CASRGTGGETQYF.

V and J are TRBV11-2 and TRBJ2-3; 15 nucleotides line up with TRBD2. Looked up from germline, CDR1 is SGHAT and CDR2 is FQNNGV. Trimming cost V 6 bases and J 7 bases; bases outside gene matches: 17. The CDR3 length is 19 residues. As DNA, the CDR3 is TGTGCCAGCAGTCTAACCTCCGGACTAGCGGGGGGGAAACTCCATACGCAGTATTTT. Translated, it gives CASSLTSGLAGGKLHTQYF.

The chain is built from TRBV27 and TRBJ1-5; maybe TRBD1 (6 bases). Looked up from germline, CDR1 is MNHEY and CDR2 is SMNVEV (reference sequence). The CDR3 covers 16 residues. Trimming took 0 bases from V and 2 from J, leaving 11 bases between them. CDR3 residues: CASSLSGGGGNQPQHF. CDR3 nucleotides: TGTGCCAGCAGTTTATCTGGGGGGGGCGGCAATCAGCCCCAGCATTTT.

The CDR3 region has the DNA TGTGCCAGCAGCAAATCCCTAGCGGGAGCAGCCTACGAGCAGTACTTC. Its protein is CASSKSLAGAAYEQYF. V gene TRBV7-2 combines with J gene TRBJ2-7; TRBD2 matches 10 bases. CDR3 length equals 16 residues. J was trimmed by 2 bases and V by 5 bases; bases with no gene match: 9. Looked up from germline, CDR1 is SGHTA and CDR2 is FQGNSA.

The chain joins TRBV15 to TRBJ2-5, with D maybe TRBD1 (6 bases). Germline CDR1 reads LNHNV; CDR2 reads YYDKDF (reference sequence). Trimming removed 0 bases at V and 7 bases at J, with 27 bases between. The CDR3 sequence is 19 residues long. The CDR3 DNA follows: TGTGCCACCAGCAGAGAATCTATCGCATACGGACAGCCCGGAGCGACCCAGTACTTC. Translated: CATSRESIAYGQPGATQYF.

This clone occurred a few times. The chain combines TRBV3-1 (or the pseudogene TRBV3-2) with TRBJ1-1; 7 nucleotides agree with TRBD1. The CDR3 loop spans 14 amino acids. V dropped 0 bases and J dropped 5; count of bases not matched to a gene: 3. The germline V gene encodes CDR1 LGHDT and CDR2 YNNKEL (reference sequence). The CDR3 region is CASSQEYRGTEAFF. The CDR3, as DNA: TGTGCCAGCAGCCAAGAATACAGGGGAACTGAAGCTTTCTTT.

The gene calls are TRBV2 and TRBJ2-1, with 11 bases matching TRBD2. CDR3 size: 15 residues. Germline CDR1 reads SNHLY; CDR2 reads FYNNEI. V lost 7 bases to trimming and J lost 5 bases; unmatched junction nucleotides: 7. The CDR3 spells CASTSLAGGHNEQFF. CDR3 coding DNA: TGTGCCAGCACATCCCTAGCGGGGGGACACAATGAGCAGTTCTTC.

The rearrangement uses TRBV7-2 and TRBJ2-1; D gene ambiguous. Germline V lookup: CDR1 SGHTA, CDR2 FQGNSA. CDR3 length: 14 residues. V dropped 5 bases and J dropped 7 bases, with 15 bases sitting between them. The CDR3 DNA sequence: TGTGCCAGCAGCCCAAGACTGGAACCTAATGAGCAGTTCTTC. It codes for CASSPRLEPNEQFF.

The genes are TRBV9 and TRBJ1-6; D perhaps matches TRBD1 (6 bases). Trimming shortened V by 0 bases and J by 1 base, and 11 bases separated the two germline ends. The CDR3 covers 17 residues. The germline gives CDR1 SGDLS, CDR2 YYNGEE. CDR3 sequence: CASSVGGGGSYNSPLHF. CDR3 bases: TGTGCCAGCAGCGTAGGGGGAGGGGGGTCCTATAATTCACCCCTCCACTTT.

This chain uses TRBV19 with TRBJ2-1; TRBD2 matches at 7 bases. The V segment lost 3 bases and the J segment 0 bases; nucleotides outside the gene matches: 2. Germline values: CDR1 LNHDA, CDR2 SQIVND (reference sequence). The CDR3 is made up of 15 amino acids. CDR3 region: CASSIGGGSYNEQFF. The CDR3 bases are TGTGCCAGTAGTATTGGCGGGGGCTCCTACAATGAGCAGTTCTTC.